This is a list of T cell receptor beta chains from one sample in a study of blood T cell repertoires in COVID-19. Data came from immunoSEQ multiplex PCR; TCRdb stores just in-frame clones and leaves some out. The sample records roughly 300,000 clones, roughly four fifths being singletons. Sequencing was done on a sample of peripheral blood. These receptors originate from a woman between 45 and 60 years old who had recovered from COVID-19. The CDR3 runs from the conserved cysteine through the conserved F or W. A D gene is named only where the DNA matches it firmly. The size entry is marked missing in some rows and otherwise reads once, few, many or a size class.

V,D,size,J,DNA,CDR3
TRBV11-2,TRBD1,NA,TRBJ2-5,TGTGCCAGCAGCTCTGGACAGGGGCTGAGGGGCCTCCTCCCAGAGACCCAGTACTTC,CASSSGQGLRGLLPETQYF
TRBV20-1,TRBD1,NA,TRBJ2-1,TGCAGTGCTAGGGACGGGACAGGGGAGTTCTTC,CSARDGTGEFF
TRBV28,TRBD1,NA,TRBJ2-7,TGTGCCAGCAGTTTGTCCGGGACAGGAGTCTACGAGCAGTACTTC,CASSLSGTGVYEQYF
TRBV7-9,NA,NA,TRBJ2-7,TGTGCCAGCAGCCCCCTTGGGCTGGAGCAGTACTTC,CASSPLGLEQYF
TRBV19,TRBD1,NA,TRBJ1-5,TGTGCCAGTACCGGACAGGGGGCGTATCAGCCCCAGCATTTT,CASTGQGAYQPQHF
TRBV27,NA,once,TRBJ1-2,TGTGCCAGCAGTTTATCTCCCCGACAGCCCTATGGCTACACCTTC,CASSLSPRQPYGYTF
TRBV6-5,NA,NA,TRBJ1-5,TGTGCCAGCAGACCCCGGGGGGGGGTCAATCAGCCCCAGCATTTT,CASRPRGGVNQPQHF
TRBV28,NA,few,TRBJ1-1,TGTGCCAGCAGTTTAAACAGGGTGAACACTGAAGCTTTCTTT,CASSLNRVNTEAFF
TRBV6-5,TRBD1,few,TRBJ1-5,TGTGCCAGCAGGCCGACAGGGGATGGCAATCAGCCCCAGCATTTT,CASRPTGDGNQPQHF
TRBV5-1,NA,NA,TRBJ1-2,TGCGCCAGCAAACCTGAAGCAGGGAACTATGGCTACACCTTC,CASKPEAGNYGYTF
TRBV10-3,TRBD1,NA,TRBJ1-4,TGTGCCATCAGCTCCTCGACAGGGGGCGATGAAAAACTGTTTTTT,CAISSSTGGDEKLFF
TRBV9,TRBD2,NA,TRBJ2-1,TGTGCCAGCAGCCCAAGTTGGGTGCGGGGGGGTGAGCAGTTCTTC,CASSPSWVRGGEQFF
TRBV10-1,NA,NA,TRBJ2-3,TGCGCCAGCGTGGAGGGAGATACGCAGTATTTT,CASVEGDTQYF
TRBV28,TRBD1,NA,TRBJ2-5,TGTGCCAGCAGTTCACTCTTGGGTGAGGGGGCAGGGGAGACCCAGTACTTC,CASSSLLGEGAGETQYF
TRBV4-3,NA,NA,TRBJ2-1,TGCGCCAGCAGCCAAGAGGGGACAGGGTCGCGGGAGGGCCTGTTCTTC,CASSQEGTGSREGLFF
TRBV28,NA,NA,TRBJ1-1,TGTGCCAGCAGTTTGGACAGACTGAACACTGAAGCTTTCTTT,CASSLDRLNTEAFF
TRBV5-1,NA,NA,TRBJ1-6,TGCGCCAGCAGCTCCGACGGGTGGTCCGCTAATTCACCCCTCCACTTT,CASSSDGWSANSPLHF
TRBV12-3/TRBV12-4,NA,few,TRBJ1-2,TGTGCCAGCAGTTTAAGGGGGAACTATGGCTACACCTTC,CASSLRGNYGYTF
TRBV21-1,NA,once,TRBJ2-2,TGTGCCAGCAGCAAAAACAGAGGTTGGGGACAGGGGCGGTGGACAGGGCACAACACCGGGGAGCTGTTTTTT,CASSKNRGWGQGRWTGHNTGELFF
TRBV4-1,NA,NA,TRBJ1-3,TGCGCCAGCAGCCAAGATCCCCAGGGTTCTGGAAACACCATATATTTT,CASSQDPQGSGNTIYF
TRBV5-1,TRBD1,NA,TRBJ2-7,TGCGCCAGCAGCTTACAGGGGGATGCCTACGAGCAGTACTTC,CASSLQGDAYEQYF
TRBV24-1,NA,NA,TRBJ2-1,TGTGCCACCAGTGATTTGGCCTTCGGCGGAAATAATGAGCAGTTCTTC,CATSDLAFGGNNEQFF
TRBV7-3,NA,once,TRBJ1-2,TGTGCCAGCAGCAAACAGGGATACGATAACTATGGCTACACCTTC,CASSKQGYDNYGYTF
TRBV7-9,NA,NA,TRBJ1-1,TGTGCCAGCAGCTTAGTTCCAGGGATTGCCACTGAAGCTTTCTTT,CASSLVPGIATEAFF
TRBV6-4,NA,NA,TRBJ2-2,TGTGCCAGCAGTGACTCACAGGACACCGGGGAGCTGTTTTTT,CASSDSQDTGELFF
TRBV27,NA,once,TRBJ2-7,TGTGCCAGCAGCACAGTACACTCCTACGAGCAGTACTTC,CASSTVHSYEQYF